This T cell receptor beta chain was sequenced for a study of technical replicates of blood from several donors. Germline assignment: CDR1 LNHNV and CDR2 YYDKDF (reference sequence). The V gene end was trimmed by 6 bases and the J gene end by 3 bases; junction bases not matched to a gene: 7. The CDR3 loop spans 14 amino acids. Assay: immunoSEQ multiplex PCR; the TCRdb copy retains only in-frame clones and omits some. The sample has tens of thousands of clones; approximately 78% are singletons. Sequencing was done on a sample of PBMCs. J is TRBJ2-7 and V is TRBV15, with TRBD1 identical over 8 bases. This receptor was taken from a human donor in good health. Some clones in this sample may be carry-over from other donors' samples. CDR3 in amino acids: CATRTQTGVYEQYF. CDR3 nucleotide sequence: TGTGCCACCAGAACCCAGACAGGGGTCTACGAGCAGTACTTC.